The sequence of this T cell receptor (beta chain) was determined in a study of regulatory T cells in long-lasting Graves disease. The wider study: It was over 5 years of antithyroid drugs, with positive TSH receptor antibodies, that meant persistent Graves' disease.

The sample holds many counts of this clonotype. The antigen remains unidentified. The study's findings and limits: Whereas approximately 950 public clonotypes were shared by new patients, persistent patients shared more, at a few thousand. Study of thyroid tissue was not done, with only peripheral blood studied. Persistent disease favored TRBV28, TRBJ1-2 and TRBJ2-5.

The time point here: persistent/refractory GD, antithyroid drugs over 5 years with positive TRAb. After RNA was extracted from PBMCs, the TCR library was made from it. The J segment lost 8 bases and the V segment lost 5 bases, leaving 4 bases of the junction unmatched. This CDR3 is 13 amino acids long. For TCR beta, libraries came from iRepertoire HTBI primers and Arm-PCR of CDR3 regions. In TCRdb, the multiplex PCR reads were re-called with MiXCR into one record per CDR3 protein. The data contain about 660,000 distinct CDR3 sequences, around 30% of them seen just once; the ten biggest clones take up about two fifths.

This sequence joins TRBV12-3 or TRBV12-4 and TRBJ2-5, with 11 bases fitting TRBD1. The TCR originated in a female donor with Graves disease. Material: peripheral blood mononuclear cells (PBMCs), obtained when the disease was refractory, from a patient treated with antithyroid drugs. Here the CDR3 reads CASSPGQGGTQYF. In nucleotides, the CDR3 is TGTGCCAGCAGTCCGGGACAGGGGGGAACCCAGTACTTC.